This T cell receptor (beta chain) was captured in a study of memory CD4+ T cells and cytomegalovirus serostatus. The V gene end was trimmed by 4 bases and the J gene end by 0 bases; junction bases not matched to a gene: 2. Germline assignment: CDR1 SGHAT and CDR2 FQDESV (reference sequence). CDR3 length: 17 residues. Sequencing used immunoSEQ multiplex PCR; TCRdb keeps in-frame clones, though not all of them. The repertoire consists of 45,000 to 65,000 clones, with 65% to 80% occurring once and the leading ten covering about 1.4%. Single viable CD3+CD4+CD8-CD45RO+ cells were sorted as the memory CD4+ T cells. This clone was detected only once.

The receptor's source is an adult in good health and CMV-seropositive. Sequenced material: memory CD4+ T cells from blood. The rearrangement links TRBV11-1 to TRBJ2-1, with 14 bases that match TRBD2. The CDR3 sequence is CASSYGTSGGSYNEQFF. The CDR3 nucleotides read TGTGCCAGCAGCTACGGGACTAGCGGGGGCTCCTACAATGAGCAGTTCTTC.